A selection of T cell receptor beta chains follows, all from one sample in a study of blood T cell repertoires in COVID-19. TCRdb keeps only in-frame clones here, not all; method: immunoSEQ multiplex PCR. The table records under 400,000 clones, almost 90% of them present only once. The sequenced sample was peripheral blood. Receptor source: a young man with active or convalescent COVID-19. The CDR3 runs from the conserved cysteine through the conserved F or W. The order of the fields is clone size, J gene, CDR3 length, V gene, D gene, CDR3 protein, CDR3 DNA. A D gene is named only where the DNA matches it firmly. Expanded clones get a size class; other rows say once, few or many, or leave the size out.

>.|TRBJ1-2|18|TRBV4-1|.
CASSLAGRGFRANYGYTF
TGCGCCAGCAGCTTGGCGGGTCGCGGGTTTCGAGCTAACTATGGCTACACCTTC
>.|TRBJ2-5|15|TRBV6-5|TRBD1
CASRLGQGIGETQYF
TGTGCCAGCAGACTGGGACAGGGGATTGGAGAGACCCAGTACTTC
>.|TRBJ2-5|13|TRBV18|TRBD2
CASSQNGGETQYF
TGTGCCAGCTCACAAAACGGGGGGGAGACCCAGTACTTC
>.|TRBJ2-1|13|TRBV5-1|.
CASSPRGSNEQFF
TGCGCCAGCAGCCCCCGGGGAAGCAATGAGCAGTTCTTC
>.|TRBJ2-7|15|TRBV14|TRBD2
CASSQGTSGIYEQYF
TGTGCCAGCAGCCAAGGGACTAGCGGGATCTACGAGCAGTACTTC
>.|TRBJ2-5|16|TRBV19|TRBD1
CASSTDRLNIGETQYF
TGTGCCAGTAGCACGGACAGGTTGAATATTGGGGAGACCCAGTACTTC
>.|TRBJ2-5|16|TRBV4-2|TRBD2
CASSPGLAGVRETQYF
TGTGCCAGCAGCCCTGGACTAGCGGGGGTGAGAGAGACCCAGTACTTC
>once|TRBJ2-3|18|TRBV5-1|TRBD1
CASSSDLGQGDGTDTQYF
TGCGCCAGCAGCTCCGACCTAGGACAGGGTGATGGCACAGATACGCAGTATTTT
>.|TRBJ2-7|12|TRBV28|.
CASTDNSYEQYF
TGTGCCAGCACCGACAATTCCTACGAGCAGTACTTC
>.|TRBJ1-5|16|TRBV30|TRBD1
CAWRQSGTGISQPQHF
TGTGCCTGGAGACAAAGCGGGACAGGGATTAGTCAGCCCCAGCATTTT
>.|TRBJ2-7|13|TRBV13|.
CASSLGTFYEQYF
TGTGCCAGCAGCTTGGGGACTTTCTACGAGCAGTACTTC
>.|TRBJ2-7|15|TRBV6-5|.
CASSSRGGMGYEQYF
TGTGCCAGCAGCTCAAGGGGGGGCATGGGGTACGAGCAGTACTTC
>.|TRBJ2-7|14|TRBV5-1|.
CASSRGDYSYEQYF
TGCGCCAGCAGCCGAGGAGACTACTCCTACGAGCAGTACTTC
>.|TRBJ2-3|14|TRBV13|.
CASSNSQIRSTKYF
TGTGCCAGCAGCAACTCACAGATACGTTCCACCAAGTATTTT
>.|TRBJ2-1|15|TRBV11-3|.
CASSLGNSAYNEQFF
TGTGCCAGCAGCTTAGGAAACTCTGCCTACAATGAGCAGTTCTTC
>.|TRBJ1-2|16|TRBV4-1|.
CASSPIPQGHNWGYTF
TGCGCCAGCAGCCCAATCCCCCAGGGGCACAATTGGGGCTACACCTTC
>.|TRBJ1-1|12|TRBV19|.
CASDVGSGSAFF
TGTGCCAGTGACGTCGGATCAGGGTCGGCTTTCTTT
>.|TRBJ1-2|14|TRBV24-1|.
CATSDASGDYGYTF
TGTGCCACCAGTGATGCATCAGGGGACTATGGCTACACCTTC
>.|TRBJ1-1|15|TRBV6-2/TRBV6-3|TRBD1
CASSYSAGTGFAAFF
TGTGCCAGCAGTTACTCCGCCGGGACAGGGTTCGCGGCTTTCTTT
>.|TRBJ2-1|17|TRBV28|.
CASSLWGGNSSYNEQFF
TGTGCCAGCAGTTTATGGGGAGGAAACAGCTCCTACAATGAGCAGTTCTTC
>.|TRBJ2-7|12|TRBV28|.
CASSQTAFEQYF
TGTGCCAGCAGCCAAACAGCCTTCGAGCAGTACTTC
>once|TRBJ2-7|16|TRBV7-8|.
CASSLLFGKSSYEQYF
TGTGCCAGCAGCTTACTTTTTGGTAAGAGCTCCTACGAGCAGTACTTC
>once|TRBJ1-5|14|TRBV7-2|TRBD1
CASRGQGARQPQHF
TGTGCCAGCAGGGGACAGGGGGCGAGGCAGCCCCAGCATTTT
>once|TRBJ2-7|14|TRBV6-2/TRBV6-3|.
CASTPGTRVHEQYF
TGTGCCAGCACCCCAGGGACAAGGGTCCACGAGCAGTACTTC
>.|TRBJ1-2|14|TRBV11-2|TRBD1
CASSGRDRNYGYTF
TGTGCCAGCAGCGGCCGGGACAGAAACTATGGCTACACCTTC
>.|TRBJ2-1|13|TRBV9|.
CASSPYPHNEQFF
TGTGCCAGCTCGCCCTACCCCCACAATGAGCAGTTCTTC
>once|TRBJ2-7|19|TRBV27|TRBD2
CASSLSFASGQIYSYEQYF
TGTGCCAGCAGTTTATCGTTCGCTAGCGGGCAGATATACTCCTACGAGCAGTACTTC
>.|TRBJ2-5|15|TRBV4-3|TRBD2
CASSQGLAGGETQYF
TGCGCCAGCAGCCAAGGGCTAGCGGGAGGAGAGACCCAGTACTTC